The clone carrying this TCR beta chain was seen ten or more times. Its antigen is as yet unknown. Unique molecular identifiers were incorporated when the TCRbeta library was constructed. One entry per CDR3 protein, called by TCRdb with MiXCR from the PCR reads. This sample has tens of thousands of distinct CDR3 sequences, with 15% to 20% found just once. V was pared by 5 bases and J by 5 bases, with 20 bases between. CDR3 length: 16 residues. Germline CDR1 MNHEY, CDR2 SVGEGT. This entry comes from a study of T-cell reconstitution after alpha-beta-depleted transplantation in children. Study-wide results and limits: Reports say that about two months after transplant, the alpha-beta T cells came out of several hundred graft clones that had expanded.

This clonotype was sampled from a male patient aged 2 to 9 who had a stem cell transplant for acute lymphoblastic leukemia, so the T cells may come from the graft donor. The chain uses TRBV6-2 or TRBV6-3 and TRBJ2-3; a weak D match, TRBD1 (6 bases). The sequences come from PBMCs, mostly from graft donor cells, collected 60 days after TCRalphabeta/CD19-depleted stem cell transplant. For the CDR3, the DNA is TGTGCCAGCAGTCGCGCTACAGGGTCCCTCATAGATACGCAGTATTTT. Protein sequence: CASSRATGSLIDTQYF.